The TCR beta chain described here comes from a study of blood T cell repertoires in COVID-19. For the study at large: Acute-phase and convalescent COVID-19 samples originated in the United States, Italy and Spain. PBMCs, B-cell-depleted T cells, or T cells were the source of the cDNA or gDNA that made up the material.

V lost 2 bases and J lost 3, with 14 bases in between. This CDR3 has 16 amino acids. Germline CDR1 reads KGHSH; CDR2 reads LQKENI. Produced via immunoSEQ multiplex PCR; TCRdb's table is partial and in-frame only. The sample lists some 140,000 clones, about 80% occurring once. The specimen was peripheral blood. The source of this sequence is a man in his fifties or sixties with acute or convalescent COVID-19. The chain combines TRBV18 with TRBJ1-5, with D unresolved. The CDR3 reads CASSPSRLANNQPQHF. In DNA, the CDR3 is TGTGCCAGCTCACCATCGCGGCTTGCGAACAATCAGCCCCAGCATTTT.